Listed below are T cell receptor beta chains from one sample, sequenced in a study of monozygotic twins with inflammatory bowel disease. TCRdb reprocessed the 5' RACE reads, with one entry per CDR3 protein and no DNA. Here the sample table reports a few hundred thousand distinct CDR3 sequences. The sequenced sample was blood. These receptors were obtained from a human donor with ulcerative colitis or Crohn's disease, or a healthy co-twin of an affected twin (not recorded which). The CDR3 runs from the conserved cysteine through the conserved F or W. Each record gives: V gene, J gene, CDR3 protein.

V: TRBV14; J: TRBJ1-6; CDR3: CASSPQIYNSPLHF
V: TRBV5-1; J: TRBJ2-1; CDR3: CASSREATYNEQFF
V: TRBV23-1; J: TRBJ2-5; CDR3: CASCPLKTQYF
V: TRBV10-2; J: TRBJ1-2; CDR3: CASGTVDHYGYTF
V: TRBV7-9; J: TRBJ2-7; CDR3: CASSLLGTGSYEQYF
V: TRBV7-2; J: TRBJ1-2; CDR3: CASSLDRGLGYGYTF
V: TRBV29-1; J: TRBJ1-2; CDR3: CSVVPRDSYGYTF
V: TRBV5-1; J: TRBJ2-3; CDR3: CASSLSSGGQADTQYF
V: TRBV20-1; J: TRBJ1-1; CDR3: CSAVRDRDTEAFF
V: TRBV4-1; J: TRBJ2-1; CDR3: CASSLRGGASNEQFF
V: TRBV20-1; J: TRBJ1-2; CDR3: CSAREQGAYGYTF
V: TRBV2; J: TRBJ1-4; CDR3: CASSGAPAGKLFF
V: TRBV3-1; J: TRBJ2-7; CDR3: CASSQEAASYEQYF
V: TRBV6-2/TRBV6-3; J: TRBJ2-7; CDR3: CASSYYRRSSYEQYF
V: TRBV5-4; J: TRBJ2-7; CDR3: CASSPDRGAYEQYF
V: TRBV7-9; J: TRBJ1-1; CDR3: CASSTLQVNTEAFF
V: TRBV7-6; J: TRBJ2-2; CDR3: CASSYLTSGQTGELFF
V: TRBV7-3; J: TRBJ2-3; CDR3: CASSGRAGASTDTQYF
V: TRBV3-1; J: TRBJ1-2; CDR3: CASSQNRDHYGYTF
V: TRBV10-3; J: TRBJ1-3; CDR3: CAISNGQLGNTIYF
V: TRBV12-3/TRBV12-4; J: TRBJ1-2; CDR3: CASSPRNRGYGYTF
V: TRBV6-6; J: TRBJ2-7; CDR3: CASSNPGYEQYF
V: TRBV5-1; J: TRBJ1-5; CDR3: CASSLGGDRSNQPQHF
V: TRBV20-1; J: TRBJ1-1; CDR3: CSASQAPNTEAFF
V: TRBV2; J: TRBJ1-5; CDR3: CASSALSGAQGNQPQHF
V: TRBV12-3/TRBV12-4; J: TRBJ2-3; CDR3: CASTIQGFKFTDTQYF
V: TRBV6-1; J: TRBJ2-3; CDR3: CASSERSRALNSQYF
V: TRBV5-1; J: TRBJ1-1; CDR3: CASSRGGGHTEAFF
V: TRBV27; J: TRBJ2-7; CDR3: CASSLDRGLHYEQYF
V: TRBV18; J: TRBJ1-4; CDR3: CASSPPGRTNEKLFF
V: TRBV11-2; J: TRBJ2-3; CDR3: CASSSSSTGPDTQYF
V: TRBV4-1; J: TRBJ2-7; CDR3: CASSQDDGGQYF
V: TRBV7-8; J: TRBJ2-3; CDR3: CASSLKYTQYF
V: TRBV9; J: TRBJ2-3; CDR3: CASSSPSGGTQYF
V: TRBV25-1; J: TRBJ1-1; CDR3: CASSELNTEAFF